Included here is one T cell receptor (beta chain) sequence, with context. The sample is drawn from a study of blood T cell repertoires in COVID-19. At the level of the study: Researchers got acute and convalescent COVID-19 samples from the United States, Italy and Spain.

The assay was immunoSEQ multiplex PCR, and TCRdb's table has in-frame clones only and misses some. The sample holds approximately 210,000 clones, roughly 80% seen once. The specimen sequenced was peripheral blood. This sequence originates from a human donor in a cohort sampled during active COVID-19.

The CDR3 protein is CASSHGSATEAFF. CDR3 DNA: TGTGCCAGTAGTCACGGGAGCGCCACTGAAGCTTTCTTT. The chain employs TRBV19 and TRBJ1-1; D uncertain. The ends were cut back, 5 bases at V and 4 bases at J, with 11 bases in the middle. CDR1 and CDR2 from the germline V gene are LNHDA and SQIVND (reference sequence). There are 13 residues in the CDR3.